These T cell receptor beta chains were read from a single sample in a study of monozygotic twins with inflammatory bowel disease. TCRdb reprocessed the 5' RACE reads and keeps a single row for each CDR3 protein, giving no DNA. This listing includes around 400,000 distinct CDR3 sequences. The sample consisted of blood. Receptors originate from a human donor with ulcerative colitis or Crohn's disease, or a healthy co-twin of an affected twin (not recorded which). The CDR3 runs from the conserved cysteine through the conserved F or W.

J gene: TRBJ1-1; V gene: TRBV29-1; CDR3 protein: CSVEARLVTEAFF
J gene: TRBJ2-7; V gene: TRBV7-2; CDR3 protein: CASSYRDYPYEQYF
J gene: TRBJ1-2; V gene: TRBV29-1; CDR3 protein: CSFSGLGYTGYTF
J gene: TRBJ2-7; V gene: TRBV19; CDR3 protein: CASSRTRYEQYF
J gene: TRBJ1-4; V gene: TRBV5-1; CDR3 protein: CASSHDGAGDEKLFF
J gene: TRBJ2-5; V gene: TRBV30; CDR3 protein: CAWSARDRGSETQYF
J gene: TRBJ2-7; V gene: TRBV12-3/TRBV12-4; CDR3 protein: CASSWSQIAGGLLSSYEQYF
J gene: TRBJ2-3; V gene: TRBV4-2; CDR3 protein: CASSQEPRGRTGEGDTQYF
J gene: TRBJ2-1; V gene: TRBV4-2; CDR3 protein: CASSPGGASGGVDEQFF
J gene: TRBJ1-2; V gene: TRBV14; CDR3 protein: CASSKRLQGGNNYGYTF
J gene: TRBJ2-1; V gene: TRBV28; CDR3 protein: CASSNSGSMNEQFF
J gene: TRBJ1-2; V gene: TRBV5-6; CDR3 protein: CASSSTGTGSGYTF
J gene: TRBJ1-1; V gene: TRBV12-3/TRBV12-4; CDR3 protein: CASRVAGGGTEAFF
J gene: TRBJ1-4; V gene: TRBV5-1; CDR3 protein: CASSPDEGKLFF
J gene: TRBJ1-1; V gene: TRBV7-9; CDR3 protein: CASSLGVGASEAFF
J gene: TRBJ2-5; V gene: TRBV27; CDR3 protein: CASSSTRLGAGGYETQYF
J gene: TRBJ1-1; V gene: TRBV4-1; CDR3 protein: CASSQGGIENTEAFF
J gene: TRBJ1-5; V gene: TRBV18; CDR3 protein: CASSPSPRQPQHF
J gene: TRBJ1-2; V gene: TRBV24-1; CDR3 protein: CATSDGSWEGYTF
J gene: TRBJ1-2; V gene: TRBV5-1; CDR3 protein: CASSLLDGELGYTF
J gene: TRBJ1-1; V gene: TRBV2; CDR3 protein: CASSEARETGASVTEAFF
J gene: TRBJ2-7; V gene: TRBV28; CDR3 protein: CASSSPRGGTSGGEQYF
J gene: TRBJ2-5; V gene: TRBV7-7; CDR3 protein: CASSLGLAGAHETQYF
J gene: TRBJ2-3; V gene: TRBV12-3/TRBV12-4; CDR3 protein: CATGMRGGTDTQYF
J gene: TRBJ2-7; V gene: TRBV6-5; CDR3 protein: CASSTDRGVTYEQYF
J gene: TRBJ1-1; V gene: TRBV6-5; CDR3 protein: CASVRLDNEAFF
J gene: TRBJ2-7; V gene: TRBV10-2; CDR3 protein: CASTDRGSSEQYF
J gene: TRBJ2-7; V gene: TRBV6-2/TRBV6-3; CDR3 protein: CASKGHRIPTYEQYF
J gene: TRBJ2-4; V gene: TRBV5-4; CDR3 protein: CASSPSGGTVKNIQYF
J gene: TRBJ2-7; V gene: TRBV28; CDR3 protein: CASTPERGLSYEQYF